The 12 T cell receptor beta chains presented below share a single source sample, sequenced in a study of cytomegalovirus exposure and HLA in healthy donors. The PCR was carried out with 60 Vbeta primers and 13 Jbeta primers. Sequenced by immunoSEQ multiplex PCR; TCRdb stores in-frame clones only, minus some. Of about 60,000 clones listed, more than 65% are singletons. Sequencing used PBMCs. The receptors originated from a woman in her twenties or thirties in good health and CMV-seronegative.

CDR3 loop: CAWSVRGTGANVLTF. The CDR3 DNA is TGTGCCTGGAGTGTTAGGGGCACTGGGGCCAACGTCCTGACTTTC. The chain has TRBV30 and TRBJ2-6; a weak D match, TRBD1 (5 bases). CDR3 length: 15 residues. The germline gives CDR1 GTSNPN, CDR2 SVGIG (reference sequence). V was clipped by 0 bases and J by 2 bases, with 8 bases between them.

This clone was seen more than once but under ten times. The chain joins TRBV9 to TRBJ2-7; TRBD1 matches at 7 bases. Germline V gives CDR1 SGDLS, CDR2 YYNGEE. CDR3 length: 14 amino acids. V lost 3 bases and J lost 3; bases outside the gene matches: 6. The CDR3 sequence is CASSADRIGYEQYF. The CDR3 nucleotides are TGTGCCAGCAGCGCGGACAGGATCGGCTACGAGCAGTACTTC. Drawing the rest from reference TRBV9 and TRBJ2-7, the complete variable domain is DSGVTQTPKHLITATGQRVTLRCSPRSGDLSVYWYQQSLDQGLQFLIQYYNGEERAKGNILERFSAQQFPDLHSELNLSSLELGDSALYFCASSADRIGYEQYFGPGTRLTVT.

This chain uses TRBV7-6 with TRBJ1-6; D gene ambiguous. This CDR3 is 16 amino acids long. Germline V gene data show CDR1 as SGHVS and CDR2 as FNYEAQ. V was shortened by 5 bases and J by 0 bases, with 11 bases between the two germline ends. The CDR3: CASSQPRSSYNSPLHF. DNA of the CDR3: TGTGCCAGCAGCCAACCCCGGAGCTCCTATAATTCACCCCTCCACTTT.

The chain carries TRBV6-5 and TRBJ1-5; D unresolved. V was trimmed by 7 bases and J by 7 bases, leaving 17 bases between them. Germline V lookup: CDR1 MNHEY, CDR2 SVGAGI. The CDR3 is 14 residues long. The CDR3 DNA reads as TGTGCCAGCACCAGCGGTAGGTCAGGACAGCCCCAGCATTTT. Residues: CASTSGRSGQPQHF.

This clone has just a few counts. The V call is TRBV5-4, the J call TRBJ2-1; TRBD2 agrees at 7 bases. In germline, CDR1 is SGHNT, CDR2 YYREEE (reference sequence). This CDR3 has 16 amino acids. V lost 0 bases and J lost 1; bases outside the gene matches: 4. Here the CDR3 reads CASSLAPGGSYNEQFF. CDR3 coding DNA: TGTGCCAGCAGCTTGGCCCCGGGGGGTTCCTACAATGAGCAGTTCTTC.

V usage is TRBV18 and J usage is TRBJ1-6; tentative D call: TRBD1 (5 bases). CDR1 and CDR2 (germline): KGHSH, LQKENI. CDR3 length equals 13 residues. V lost 3 bases and J lost 14, with 14 bases in between. The CDR3 DNA reads TGTGCCAGCTCACCCCTGATACAGGAATCCCTCCACTTT. This gives the protein CASSPLIQESLHF.

This rearrangement joins TRBV7-3 to TRBJ1-3; D may be TRBD1 (6 bases). V lost 2 bases, J lost 3 bases, and 11 bases lay in between. The CDR3 totals 15 residues. CDR1 and CDR2 from the germline V gene are SGHTA and FQGTGA. In nucleotides, the CDR3 is TGTGCCAGCAGCTTATCTGGGGGCTTTGGAAACACCATATATTTT. Its protein product is CASSLSGGFGNTIYF. Filled out from reference TRBV7-3 and TRBJ1-3, the complete variable domain reads GAGVSQTPSNKVTEKGKYVELRCDPISGHTALYWYRQSLGQGPEFLIYFQGTGAADDSGLPNDRFFAVRPEGSVSTLKIQRTERGDSAVYLCASSLSGGFGNTIYFGEGSWLTVV.

The chain links TRBV19 to TRBJ2-3; D gene uncertain. This CDR3 has 14 amino acids. The V end was cut by 6 bases, the J end by 10 bases, with 20 bases between. Germline V gene data show CDR1 as LNHDA and CDR2 as SQIVND (reference sequence). CDR3 nucleotide sequence: TGTGCCAGTAGCAACTTTGAGGAGAGATCGGCGCAGTATTTT. Translating gives CASSNFEERSAQYF.

The chain joins TRBV9 to TRBJ1-2; TRBD1 matches 7 bases. The ends lost 4 bases at V and 6 bases at J; junction bases unmatched: 6. Germline assignment: CDR1 SGDLS and CDR2 YYNGEE. The CDR3 spans 13 residues. CDR3 sequence reads: CASSSRGRDGYTF. The DNA for the CDR3 is TGTGCCAGCAGCTCGAGGGGGCGGGATGGCTACACCTTC.

The rearrangement joins TRBV9 to TRBJ2-1; 8 bases line up with TRBD1. The ends lost 4 bases at V and 9 bases at J; junction bases unmatched: 9. The CDR3 extends over 14 amino acids. From germline, CDR1 is SGDLS and CDR2 YYNGEE. Written as DNA, the CDR3 is TGTGCCAGCAGCCCCCAGACAGGGGCGAGTGAGCAGTTCTTC. Its translation is CASSPQTGASEQFF.

This chain uses TRBV21-1 with TRBJ2-7; the table's D gene call, TRBD2, was not cross checked with the DNA. TRBV21-1 is described as a pseudogene. The CDR3 contains 16 residues. Here the CDR3 DNA reads TGTGCCAGCAGCAAAGGGGGACTAGCGGGCCTCTACGAGCAGTACGTC. This translates into CASSKGGLAGLYEQYV.

CDR3 amino acids: CASSLERGRTDTQYF. As DNA, the CDR3 is TGCGCCAGCAGCTTGGAGAGGGGGCGCACAGATACGCAGTATTTT. The V gene is TRBV5-1, the J gene TRBJ2-3, with 7 bases lining up with TRBD1. This CDR3 contains 15 residues. CDR1 and CDR2 (germline): SGHRS, YFSETQ. V lost 0 bases, J lost 1 base, and 2 bases stayed unmatched.